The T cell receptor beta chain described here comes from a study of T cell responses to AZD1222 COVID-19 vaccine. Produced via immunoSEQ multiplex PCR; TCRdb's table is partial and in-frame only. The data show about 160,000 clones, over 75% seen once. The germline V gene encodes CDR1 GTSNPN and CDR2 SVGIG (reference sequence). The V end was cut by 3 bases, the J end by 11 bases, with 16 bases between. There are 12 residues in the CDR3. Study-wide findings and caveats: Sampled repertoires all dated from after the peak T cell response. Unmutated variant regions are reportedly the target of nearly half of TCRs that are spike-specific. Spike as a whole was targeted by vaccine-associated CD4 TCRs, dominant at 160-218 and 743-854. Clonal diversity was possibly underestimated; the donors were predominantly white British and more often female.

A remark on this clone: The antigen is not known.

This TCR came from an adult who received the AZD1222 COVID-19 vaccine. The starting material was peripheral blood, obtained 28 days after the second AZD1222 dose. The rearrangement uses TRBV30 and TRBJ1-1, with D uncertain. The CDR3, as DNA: TGTGCCTGGAGCGACTTCGATAATAGGGCTTTCTTT. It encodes CAWSDFDNRAFF.